This T cell receptor (beta chain) derives from a study of T-cell reconstitution after alpha-beta-depleted transplantation in children (dated by TCRdb to 2016 to 2017). Background for the entire study: Using TCR repertoire profiling, the study quantitatively followed how T-cell immune reconstitution unfolded in children after TCRalphabeta/CD19-depleted allogeneic hematopoietic cell transplantation.

The meaning of the sample's treatment or condition label: allogeneic hematopoietic cell transplantation with graft depleted of TCRalphabeta T cells and CD19 B cells. The transplant recipients were children given TCRalphabeta/CD19-depleted allogeneic hematopoietic cell grafts. This clonotype appeared many times. Its cognate antigen has yet to be identified. There are no base qualities to consult, and no much larger clone falls within one base. Overall results and qualifications from the work: About two months after transplant, the apparently early recovery of alphabetaT-cell counts reportedly depended on just several hundred clones that had expanded rapidly and came from non-depleted graft cells. In some patients, high TCRbeta diversity at day 60 was attributed to recipient T cells and intrathymic progenitors that had survived conditioning. Hyperexpanded clone frequencies declined over subsequent months; after one year, T-cell counts and TCRbeta diversity were mostly attributed to newly produced T cells.

Library generation was performed with PCR. TCRdb lists the instrument as Illumina HiSeq 2500. Molecular barcoding was employed in the preparation of TCR libraries, with unique molecular identifiers being used to normalize TCRbeta repertoire quantification. Clones were called with MiXCR by TCRdb after fastp trimmed the public reads at Q25, and only in-frame beta chains were retained. Identical CDR3 proteins give one entry, which carries the most common genes and DNA. In this sample the table shows around 70,000 distinct CDR3 sequences, about a tenth of which occur a single time. Clones ranked in the top ten supply about 12% of the sample. CDR1 and CDR2 are drawn from the germline V gene: ENHRY, SYGVKD. The CDR3 measures 13 amino acids from cysteine to phenylalanine. The read is trimmed to its CDR3 DNA, 39 bases read in frame from base 1. Here V drops 1 base and J drops 13 bases, and the junction holds 6 bases not matched to any gene.

Sequences were derived from PBMCs, sampled before TCRalphabeta/CD19-depleted stem cell transplant. The chain joins TRBV10-3 to TRBJ2-1; 8 central nucleotides agree with TRBD2. The TCR was taken from a boy between 10 and 17 years old with acute myeloid leukemia, due to receive a stem cell transplant. The CDR3 protein sequence reads: CAISELSSGVQFF. The nucleotide sequence reads as follows: TGTGCCATCAGTGAGTTGAGTAGCGGGGTACAGTTCTTC.